The present TCR beta chain was sequenced within a study of neurological immune-mediated disorders. Broader study findings: The study found no CDR3 amino acid sequences shared by expanded clones across subjects, suggesting private repertoires in all groups. Levels of TCR clonal expansion peaked in HTLV-1-associated myelopathy and reached their lowest in multiple sclerosis, under those of healthy controls.

CDR1 MNHNY and CDR2 SVGAGI come from the germline V gene (reference sequence). Deletions cut 4 bases from V and 5 bases from J, with 14 bases between. The CDR3 is 14 amino acids. 5'RACE with 10-nucleotide random UMIs generated the cDNA. TCRdb independently ran MiXCR on the 5' RACE reads; one entry per CDR3 protein. The sample carries 45,000 or so distinct CDR3 sequences, 9.5% to 15% recorded once. At least ten counts were recorded for this clonotype. No antigen is known for it. This receptor was obtained from a female donor in good health. Sequenced sample: PBMCs. The genes are TRBV6-6 and TRBJ1-2; D may be TRBD1 (5 bases). Written as DNA, the CDR3 is TGTGCCAGCAGTTCGTCGGCCAAGGGGTATGGCTACACCTTC. Translated: CASSSSAKGYGYTF.